This T cell receptor beta chain was observed in a study of blood T cells in healthy people across ages. Study findings and constraints: The unknown donor CMV status may have confounded expanded clonotype changes.

For this clonotype: Its target is unknown.

This CDR3 is 12 amino acids long. Trimming pared 1 base from V and 5 bases from J, leaving 5 bases between. From germline, CDR1 is SGHTA and CDR2 FQGNSA. The authors ran a second PCR of roughly 6 to 12 cycles using a sample-barcoded 5' primer and a J-beta primer mix. There were at least 3 million CDR3-containing paired-end reads obtained from each sample. MiXCR, applied by TCRdb to the 5' RACE reads, yields one record per CDR3 protein. The table records about 600,000 distinct CDR3 sequences, roughly 43% of them present only once. Source material: blood. J is TRBJ1-2 and V is TRBV7-2; D uncertain. This sequence originates from an elderly man in good health. The CDR3 DNA reads TGTGCCAGCAGCTTAGTTCATTATGGCTACACCTTC. This translates into CASSLVHYGYTF.